What follows describes a single T cell receptor (beta chain). The entry originates in a study of blood T cell repertoires in COVID-19. Study summary: COVID-19 samples from acute and convalescent phases originated in the United States, Italy and Spain. Nucleic acid was either cDNA or gDNA, and it came from T cells, B-cell-depleted T cells, or PBMCs.

Germline CDR1 is SGHAT and CDR2 is FQNNGV. V lost 2 bases to trimming and J lost 5 bases; unmatched junction nucleotides: 5. CDR3 length equals 16 residues. In the original analysis: The assay estimated nucleated cells by amplifying reference gene primers. This table comes from immunoSEQ multiplex PCR, and its TCRdb copy is limited to in-frame clones, with some not included. V, J and clone size were drawn from that table, and D and trimming were deduced from the DNA. This table has 200,000 to 300,000 clones, 75% to 85% appearing once. V is TRBV11-2 and J is TRBJ2-2; 10 nucleotides align to TRBD2. The clonotype originates from a human donor in a cohort sampled during active COVID-19. The sample was peripheral blood. CDR3 protein: CASSLIAGGRTGELFF. The CDR3 DNA reads TGTGCCAGCAGCTTAATAGCGGGGGGAAGGACCGGGGAGCTGTTTTTT.